The rows below give T cell receptor beta chains drawn from one sample of a study of T-cell reconstitution after alpha-beta-depleted transplantation in children. TCRdb analysed the PCR reads with MiXCR anew, one entry per CDR3 protein. Counted here are 45,000 to 60,000 distinct CDR3 sequences, roughly 50% occurring once; the ten biggest clones make up roughly two fifths. Sequenced here: peripheral blood, sampled before TCRalphabeta/CD19-depleted stem cell transplant. The receptors stem from a boy in the first two years of life with SCID, due to receive a stem cell transplant. CDR3s include the opening cysteine and the closing phenylalanine or tryptophan. Each record gives: clone size, J gene, D gene, V gene, CDR3 DNA, CDR3 protein. The D gene is left open where the match is weak. Some rows have no size entry. The others give once, few or many, or a class for an expanded clone.

>many|TRBJ2-1|TRBD2|TRBV7-8
TGTGCCAGCAGCTCCCTAGCGGGGGGTAGATACAATGAGCAGTTCTTC
CASSSLAGGRYNEQFF
>.|TRBJ2-1|.|TRBV12-3/TRBV12-4
TGTGCCAGCAGTTTATTAAACGGGGGATACAATGAGCAGTTCTTC
CASSLLNGGYNEQFF
>many|TRBJ2-7|.|TRBV5-5
TGTGCCAGCAGCTGGGACTTCTACGAGCAGTACTTC
CASSWDFYEQYF
>few|TRBJ2-2|TRBD2|TRBV4-1
TGCGCCAGCAGCCAGTCGGCTAGCGGGGGCACCGGGGAGCTGTTTTTT
CASSQSASGGTGELFF
>few|TRBJ1-2|.|TRBV10-3
TGTGCCATCAGCGGCCGGCAGCAGGGGAACTATGGCTACACCTTC
CAISGRQQGNYGYTF
>.|TRBJ2-7|TRBD1|TRBV7-6
TGTGCCAGCAGCTTAGCGGGTCTAACAGGGGGCAAGCCAAACGAGCAGTACTTC
CASSLAGLTGGKPNEQYF
>.|TRBJ2-7|.|TRBV11-2
TGTGCCAGCAGCTGGGACCCCCAGGGGAGGCGGACTAACTCCTACGAGCAGTACTTC
CASSWDPQGRRTNSYEQYF
>.|TRBJ2-4|TRBD1|TRBV5-1
TGCGCCAGCAGCTCCGGGACAGGGGCAAATATCATTCAGTACTTC
CASSSGTGANIIQYF
>.|TRBJ2-5|TRBD2|TRBV5-1
TGCGCCAGCAGCTCCGGGACTACCCAAGAGACCCAGTACTTC
CASSSGTTQETQYF
>.|TRBJ1-6|.|TRBV15
TGTGCCACCAGCAGAGATCTGGGAAATCGCTCACCCCTCCACTTT
CATSRDLGNRSPLHF
>few|TRBJ2-2|.|TRBV12-3/TRBV12-4
TGTGCCAGCATCCGTACCGGGGAGCTGTTTTTT
CASIRTGELFF
>.|TRBJ2-5|.|TRBV5-1
TGCGCCAGCAGCTTGGGGCTTATTCAAGAGACCCAGTACTTC
CASSLGLIQETQYF
>many|TRBJ2-1|.|TRBV4-2
TGTGCCAGCAGCCAAGACATCCCAGGGATGGGGAGCTCCTACAATGAGCAGTTCTTC
CASSQDIPGMGSSYNEQFF
>.|TRBJ1-1|.|TRBV6-5
TGTGCCAGCAGTTACTCGACGACAGGCACTGAAGCTTTCTTT
CASSYSTTGTEAFF
>.|TRBJ2-3|TRBD2|TRBV5-4
TGTGCCAGCAGCTCGACTAGCGGGCTCACAGATACGCAGTATTTT
CASSSTSGLTDTQYF
>few|TRBJ2-3|TRBD1|TRBV4-2
TGTGCCAGCAGCCAAGATGGGGACAGGATTGGTACAGATACGCAGTATTTT
CASSQDGDRIGTDTQYF
>.|TRBJ1-1|.|TRBV6-5
TGTGCCAGCAGTTACTCGACGGACAGCAACACTGAAGCTTTCTTT
CASSYSTDSNTEAFF
>many|TRBJ1-2|.|TRBV6-1
TGTGACACGGGTGGGGACTATGGCTACACCTTC
CDTGGDYGYTF
>.|TRBJ1-3|.|TRBV5-6
TGTGCCAGCAGCTTGGTCTCTTCAAGGAATGGAAACACCATATATTTT
CASSLVSSRNGNTIYF
>.|TRBJ1-1|.|TRBV5-8
TGTGCCAGCAGCCTAGAGGGACTCATGAACACTGAAGCTTTCTTT
CASSLEGLMNTEAFF
>.|TRBJ1-2|.|TRBV18
TGTGCCAGCTCACCTACAGACGTCTTAGTAGGCTACACCTTC
CASSPTDVLVGYTF
>.|TRBJ2-1|TRBD1|TRBV5-1
TGCGCCAGCAGCTTGGGACAGGGGGCGTACAATGAGCAGTTCTTC
CASSLGQGAYNEQFF
>.|TRBJ1-2|.|TRBV6-1
TGTGCCAGCAGATCTATCTCCTTTGTAGGGGTTAACTATGGCTACACCTTC
CASRSISFVGVNYGYTF
>.|TRBJ2-3|TRBD2|TRBV7-2
TGTGCCAGCAGCTTAGCGCTAACCCTAGGAGCGGGGGGCAGATCAGATACGCAGTATTTT
CASSLALTLGAGGRSDTQYF
>.|TRBJ1-3|TRBD1|TRBV7-8
TGTGCCAGCAGCTTAAGCGGGACAGGGGGAAACACCATATATTTT
CASSLSGTGGNTIYF
>few|TRBJ2-1|TRBD2|TRBV6-1
TGTGCCAGCAGTGAACAGAGCGGGGGGCAACATGAGCAGTTCTTC
CASSEQSGGQHEQFF
>many|TRBJ2-7|TRBD2|TRBV20-1
TGCAGTGCTAGACGGCTAGCGGGGGACACCTACGAGCAGTACTTC
CSARRLAGDTYEQYF
>few|TRBJ1-3|.|TRBV5-1
TGCGCCAGCAGCCGGGGCTCCGGAGGCGCCGGAAACACCATATATTTT
CASSRGSGGAGNTIYF
>.|TRBJ1-6|.|TRBV20-1
TGCAGTGCTATGTATTCAACAGGGACAAATTCACCCCTCCACTTT
CSAMYSTGTNSPLHF
>.|TRBJ1-2|.|TRBV5-1
TGCGCCAGCAGCTTGGGGACACATGGCTACACCTTC
CASSLGTHGYTF
>.|TRBJ1-3|.|TRBV7-2
TGTGCCAGCAGCCAGCAGTACTCTGGAAACACCATATATTTT
CASSQQYSGNTIYF
>.|TRBJ1-6|TRBD1|TRBV7-9
TGTGCCAGCAGAGGGAGGGGACAGGGGGCTTCACCCCTCCACTTT
CASRGRGQGASPLHF
>.|TRBJ2-7|.|TRBV12-3/TRBV12-4
TGTGCCAGCAGTCTTGACACCGGGATGCAGTACTTC
CASSLDTGMQYF
>.|TRBJ1-2|TRBD1|TRBV4-1
TGCGCCAGCATCATGGACAGGGGGACAGGCTACACCTTC
CASIMDRGTGYTF
>.|TRBJ2-1|.|TRBV5-5
TGTGCCAGCAGCTTGGTTGCGGACGACCCGAGACCCTACAATGAGCAGTTCTTC
CASSLVADDPRPYNEQFF
>few|TRBJ2-3|TRBD2|TRBV27
TGTGCCAGCAGCTCGACTAGCGGGGGCCTGGTAGATACGCAGTATTTT
CASSSTSGGLVDTQYF
>.|TRBJ1-5|.|TRBV5-6
TGTGCCAGCAGCCCGGGGGGAGGTCAGCCCCAGCATTTT
CASSPGGGQPQHF
>.|TRBJ1-2|TRBD1|TRBV10-3
TGTGCCATCAAGGGGACAGGGCCCCCCGGCTACAACTTC
CAIKGTGPPGYNF
>.|TRBJ1-2|.|TRBV20-1
TGCAGTGCTTTCCTACAGGGAGACTATGGCTACACCTTC
CSAFLQGDYGYTF
>.|TRBJ2-1|TRBD2|TRBV5-1
TGCGCCAGCAGCTCGGGACTAGACCTCTACAATGAGCAGTTCTTC
CASSSGLDLYNEQFF
>.|TRBJ2-1|.|TRBV28
TGTGCCAGCAGTTTACTATCGGACTACAATGAGCAGTTCTTC
CASSLLSDYNEQFF
>.|TRBJ2-7|.|TRBV20-1
TGCAGTGCTAGCGGGCAGAGCTCCTACGAGCAGTACTTC
CSASGQSSYEQYF
>once|TRBJ2-3|.|TRBV9
TGTGCCAGCAGCGTAGTAATGGGGGATACGCAGTATTTT
CASSVVMGDTQYF
>.|TRBJ1-1|.|TRBV19
TGTGCCAGTAGTATGGTGACCAACACTGAAGCTTTCTTT
CASSMVTNTEAFF
>.|TRBJ1-1|.|TRBV27
TGTGCCAGCAGTTTCCTCGGGGGAAGCACTGAAGCTTTCTTT
CASSFLGGSTEAFF
>.|TRBJ1-1|.|TRBV7-9
TGTGCCAGCAGCTTAGGAGGGCCGAACACTGAAGCTTTCTTT
CASSLGGPNTEAFF
>.|TRBJ2-5|.|TRBV5-1
TGCGCCAGCAGGGACAACCAAGAGACCCAGTACTTC
CASRDNQETQYF
>few|TRBJ1-1|.|TRBV20-1
TGCAGTGCTAAAAATATCTTCGGGGCGTTGAACACTGAAGCTTTCTTT
CSAKNIFGALNTEAFF
>.|TRBJ1-1|.|TRBV7-6
TGTGCCAGCAGCGCAGGGGACGACACTGAAGCTTTCTTT
CASSAGDDTEAFF
>once|TRBJ2-2|.|TRBV9
TGTGCCAGCAGCGTAGACGGGGCGGTTCTCACCACCGGGGAGCTGTTTTTT
CASSVDGAVLTTGELFF
>few|TRBJ1-1|TRBD1|TRBV20-1
TGCAGTGCTAGAGGGGGGACAGGGGGCACAGGGAACACTGAAGCTTTCTTT
CSARGGTGGTGNTEAFF
>.|TRBJ1-3|.|TRBV5-1
TGCGCCAGCAGCTTGACGGGGCCCGGAAACACCATATATTTT
CASSLTGPGNTIYF
>.|TRBJ1-2|.|TRBV9
TGTGCCAGCAGGGCCTCTCCCGGGTCGTCCTATGGCTACACCTTC
CASRASPGSSYGYTF
>few|TRBJ2-6|.|TRBV6-1
TGTGCCAGCAGTGAAGCGCGGGGAACTGGGGCCAACGTCCTGACTTTC
CASSEARGTGANVLTF
>.|TRBJ2-3|.|TRBV7-2
TGTGCCAGCAGCTCCCTAGATACGCAGTATTTT
CASSSLDTQYF
>.|TRBJ1-1|.|TRBV5-1
TGCGCCAGCAGCACCTCCGGTCCGGGGTCCGGGCACACTGAAGCTTTCTTT
CASSTSGPGSGHTEAFF
>few|TRBJ2-2|.|TRBV5-1
TGCGCCAGCAGCTCAATTCAGGGGAACACCGGGGAGCTGTTTTTT
CASSSIQGNTGELFF
>.|TRBJ1-2|.|TRBV5-5
TGTGCCAGCAGGCCAGGGGATCTTGGGGGCTACACCTTC
CASRPGDLGGYTF